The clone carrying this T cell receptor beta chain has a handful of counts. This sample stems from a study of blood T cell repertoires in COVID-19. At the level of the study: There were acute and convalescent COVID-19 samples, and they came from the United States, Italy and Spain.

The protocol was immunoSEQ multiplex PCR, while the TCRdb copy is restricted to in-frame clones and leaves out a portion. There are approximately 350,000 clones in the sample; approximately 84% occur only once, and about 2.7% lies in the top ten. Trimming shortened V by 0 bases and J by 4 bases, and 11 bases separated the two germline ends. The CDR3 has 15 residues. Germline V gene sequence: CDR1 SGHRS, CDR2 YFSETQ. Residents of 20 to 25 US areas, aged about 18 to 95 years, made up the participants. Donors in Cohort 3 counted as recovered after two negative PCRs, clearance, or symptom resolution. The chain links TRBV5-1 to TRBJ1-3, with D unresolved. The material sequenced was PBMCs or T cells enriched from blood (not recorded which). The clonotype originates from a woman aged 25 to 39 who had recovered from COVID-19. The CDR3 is CASSLVGAAGNTIYF. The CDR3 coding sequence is TGCGCCAGCAGCTTGGTAGGAGCCGCGGGAAACACCATATATTTT.